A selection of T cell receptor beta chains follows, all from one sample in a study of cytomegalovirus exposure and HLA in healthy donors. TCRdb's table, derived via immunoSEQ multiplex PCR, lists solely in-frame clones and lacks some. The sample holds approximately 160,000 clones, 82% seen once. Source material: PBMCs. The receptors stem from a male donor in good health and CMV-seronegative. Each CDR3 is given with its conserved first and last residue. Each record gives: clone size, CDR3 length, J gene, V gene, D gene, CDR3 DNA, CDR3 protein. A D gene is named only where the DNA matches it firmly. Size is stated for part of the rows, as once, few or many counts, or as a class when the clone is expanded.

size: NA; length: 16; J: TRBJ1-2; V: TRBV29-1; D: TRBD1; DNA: TGCAGCGTCGAACCGGGACAGGACCCCCGGGGCTATGGCTACACCTTC; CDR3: CSVEPGQDPRGYGYTF
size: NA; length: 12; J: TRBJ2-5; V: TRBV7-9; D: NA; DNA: TGTGCCAGCAGCTTATCCAGGGAGACCCAGTACTTC; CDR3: CASSLSRETQYF
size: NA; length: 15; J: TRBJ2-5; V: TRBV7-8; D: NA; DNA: TGTGCCAGCAGCTATGAAACAGTGGGGGCAGAGACCCAGTACTTC; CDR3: CASSYETVGAETQYF
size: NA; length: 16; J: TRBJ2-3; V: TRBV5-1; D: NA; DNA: TGCGCCAGCAGCAAAATCAGTAGTGGGGCCACAGATACGCAGTATTTT; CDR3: CASSKISSGATDTQYF
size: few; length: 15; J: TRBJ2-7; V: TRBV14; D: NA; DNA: TGTGCCAGCAGCTTCGCGGGTCCTCGCGTCTACGAGCAGTACTTC; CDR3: CASSFAGPRVYEQYF
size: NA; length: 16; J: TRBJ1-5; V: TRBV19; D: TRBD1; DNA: TGTGCCAGTAGAAATTTAGGGACAGGGTCTGACCAGCCCCAGCATTTT; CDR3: CASRNLGTGSDQPQHF
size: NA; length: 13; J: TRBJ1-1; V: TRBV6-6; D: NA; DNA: TGTGCCAGCAGTTACCCAGAGGCCACTGAAGCTTTCTTT; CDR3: CASSYPEATEAFF
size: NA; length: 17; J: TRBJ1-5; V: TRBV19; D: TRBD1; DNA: TGTGCCAGTAGTATAGATGGGACAGGTAATAGCAATCAGCCCCAGCATTTT; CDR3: CASSIDGTGNSNQPQHF
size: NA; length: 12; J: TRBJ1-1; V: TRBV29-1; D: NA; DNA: TGCAGCGTTGAAGAAGTACAATATGAAGCTTTCTTT; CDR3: CSVEEVQYEAFF
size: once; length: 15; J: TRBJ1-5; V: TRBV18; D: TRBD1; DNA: TGTGCCAGCTCCCGTGGACAGGGGAGAGGTCAGCCCCAGCATTTT; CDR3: CASSRGQGRGQPQHF
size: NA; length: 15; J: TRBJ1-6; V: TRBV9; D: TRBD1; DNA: TGTGCCAGCAGCGTAGAAACAGGGGGCAATTCACCCCTCCACTTT; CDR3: CASSVETGGNSPLHF
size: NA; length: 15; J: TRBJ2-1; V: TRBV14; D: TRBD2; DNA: TGTGCCAGCAGCCCTCTCGGCCTAGCGGGAAATGAGCAGTTCTTC; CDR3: CASSPLGLAGNEQFF
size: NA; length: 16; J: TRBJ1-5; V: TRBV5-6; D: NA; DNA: TGTGCCAGCAGCTTGGCAGGCAGGGTCGGGGGTCAGCCCCAGCATTTT; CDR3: CASSLAGRVGGQPQHF
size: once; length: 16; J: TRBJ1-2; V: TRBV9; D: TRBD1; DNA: TGTGCCAGCAGCGTAGGTGAGGGGGCAGCTAACTATGGCTACACCTTC; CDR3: CASSVGEGAANYGYTF
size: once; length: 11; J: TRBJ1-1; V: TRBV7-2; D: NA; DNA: TGTGCCAGCAGCGGCGGGACTGAAGCTTTCTTT; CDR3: CASSGGTEAFF
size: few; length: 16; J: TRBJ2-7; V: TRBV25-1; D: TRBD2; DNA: TGTGCCAGCAGTCTGGGGGCGGGACTAGCGGGCGGCGAGCAGTACTTC; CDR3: CASSLGAGLAGGEQYF
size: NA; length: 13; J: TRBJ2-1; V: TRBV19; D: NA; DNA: TGTGCCAGTAGTATCCGGGAGTTTAATGAGCAGTTCTTC; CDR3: CASSIREFNEQFF
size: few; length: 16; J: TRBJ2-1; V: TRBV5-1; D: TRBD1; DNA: TGCGCCAGCAGCCGACAGGGGGCCCCCTCCTACAATGAGCAGTTCTTC; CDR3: CASSRQGAPSYNEQFF
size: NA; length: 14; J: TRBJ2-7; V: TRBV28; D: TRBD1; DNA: TGTGCCAGCAGTTTGGGGGGACAGGACTACGAGCAGTACTTC; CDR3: CASSLGGQDYEQYF
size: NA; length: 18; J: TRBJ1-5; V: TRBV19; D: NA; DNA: TGTGCCAGTAGTATCTCAACACCAGGGACTGCAAGCAATCAGCCCCAGCATTTT; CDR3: CASSISTPGTASNQPQHF
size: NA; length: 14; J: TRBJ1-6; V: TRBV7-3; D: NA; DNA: TGTGCCAGCAGCTTACTGGGCAGTAATTCACCCCTCCACTTT; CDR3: CASSLLGSNSPLHF
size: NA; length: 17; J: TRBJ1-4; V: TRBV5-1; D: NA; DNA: TGCGCCAGCAGCTTGGCCGTCATAGGTGGAGCTAATGAAAAACTGTTTTTT; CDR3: CASSLAVIGGANEKLFF
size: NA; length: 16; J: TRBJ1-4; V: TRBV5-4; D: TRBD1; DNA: TGTGCCAGCAGCTCAAAACAGGGGTACGGTAATGAAAAACTGTTTTTT; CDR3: CASSSKQGYGNEKLFF
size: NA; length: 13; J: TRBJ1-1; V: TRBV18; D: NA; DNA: TGTGCCAGCTCACCCCAAAAGAACACTGAAGCTTTCTTT; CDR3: CASSPQKNTEAFF
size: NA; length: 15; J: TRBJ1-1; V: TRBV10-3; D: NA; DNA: TGTGCCATCAGTGAGTTCGGAGGGACGAACACTGAAGCTTTCTTT; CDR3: CAISEFGGTNTEAFF
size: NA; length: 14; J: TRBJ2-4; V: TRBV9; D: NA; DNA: TGTGCCAGCAGCGAAACAGGGGGGGGAAACATTCAGTACTTC; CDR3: CASSETGGGNIQYF
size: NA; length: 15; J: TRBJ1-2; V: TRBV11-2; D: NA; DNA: TGTGCCAGCAGCGTAGATCCAGGCGTCACTTATGGCTACACCTTC; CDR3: CASSVDPGVTYGYTF
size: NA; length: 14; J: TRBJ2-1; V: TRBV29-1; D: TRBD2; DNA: TGCAGCGCAGGGGCCAGCGGGGGTTACAATGAGCAGTTCTTC; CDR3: CSAGASGGYNEQFF
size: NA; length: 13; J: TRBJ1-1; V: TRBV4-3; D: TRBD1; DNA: TGCGCCAGCAGCCCGACAGGGTTCACTGAAGCTTTCTTT; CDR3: CASSPTGFTEAFF
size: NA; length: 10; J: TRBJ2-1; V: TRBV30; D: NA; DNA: TGTGCCTGGAGTCACGAGGAGCAGTTCTTC; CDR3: CAWSHEEQFF
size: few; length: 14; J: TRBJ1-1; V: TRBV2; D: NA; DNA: TGTGCCAGCCGGGCCTTAGGGGATTCCACTGAAGCTTTCTTT; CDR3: CASRALGDSTEAFF
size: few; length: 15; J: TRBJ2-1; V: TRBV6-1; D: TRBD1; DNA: TGTGCCAGCACTGGACAGGGGTTGGTACGGAATGAGCAGTTCTTC; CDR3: CASTGQGLVRNEQFF
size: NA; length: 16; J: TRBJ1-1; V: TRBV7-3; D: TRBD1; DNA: TGTGCCAGCAGCCGCGGGACAGGGGGCCCAAACACTGAAGCTTTCTTT; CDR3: CASSRGTGGPNTEAFF
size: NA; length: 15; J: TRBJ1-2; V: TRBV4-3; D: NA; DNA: TGCGCCAGCAGCCAAGATGGGGCCGTTAGGGGTGGCTACACCTTC; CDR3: CASSQDGAVRGGYTF
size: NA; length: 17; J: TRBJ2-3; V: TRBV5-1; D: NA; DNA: TGCGCCAGCAGCTTGGCGCCACCGGGACTTCGCACAGATACGCAGTATTTT; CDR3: CASSLAPPGLRTDTQYF
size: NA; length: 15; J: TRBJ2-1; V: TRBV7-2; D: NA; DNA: TGTGCCAGCAGCTTAGTAGCGGACTCCTACAATGAGCAGTTCTTC; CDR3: CASSLVADSYNEQFF
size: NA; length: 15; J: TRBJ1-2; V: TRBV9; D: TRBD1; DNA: TGTGCCAGCAGCCCATTTCCGGGACAGGGCAACGGCTACACCTTC; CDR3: CASSPFPGQGNGYTF
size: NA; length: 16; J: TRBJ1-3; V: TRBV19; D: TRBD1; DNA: TGTGCCAGTAGTATGGGGACAGGGGTTTCTGGAAACACCATATATTTT; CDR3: CASSMGTGVSGNTIYF
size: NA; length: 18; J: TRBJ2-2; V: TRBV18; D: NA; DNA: TGTGCCAGCTCACCAAGCATTCAGACGGGAGTGGGGACCGGGGAGCTGTTTTTT; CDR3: CASSPSIQTGVGTGELFF
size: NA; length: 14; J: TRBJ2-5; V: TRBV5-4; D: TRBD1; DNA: TGTGCCAGCAGAATGGGGACAGTCCAAGAGACCCAGTACTTC; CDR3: CASRMGTVQETQYF
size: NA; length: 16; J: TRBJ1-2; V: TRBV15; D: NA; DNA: TGTGCCACCAGCAGAGTGCCCGGGGGGCGACGAGGTGGCTACACCTTC; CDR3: CATSRVPGGRRGGYTF
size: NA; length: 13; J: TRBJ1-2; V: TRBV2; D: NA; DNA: TGTGCCAGCGGGGGGGGGACAAACTATGGCTACACCTTC; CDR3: CASGGGTNYGYTF
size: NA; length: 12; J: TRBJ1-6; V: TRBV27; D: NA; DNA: TGTGCCAGCAGTTTATCGGGAGCCCCCCTCCACTTT; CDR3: CASSLSGAPLHF
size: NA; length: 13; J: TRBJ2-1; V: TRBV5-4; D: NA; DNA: TGTGCCAGCAGCTTGCAGGGTCTTAATGAGCAGTTCTTC; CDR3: CASSLQGLNEQFF
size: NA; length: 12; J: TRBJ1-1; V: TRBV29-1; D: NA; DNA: TGCAGCGGCCAAAAGCGAAACACTGAAGCTTTCTTT; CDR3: CSGQKRNTEAFF
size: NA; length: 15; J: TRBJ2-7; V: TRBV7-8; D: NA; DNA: TGTGCCAGCAGCCTACGAGACACTGTATCCTACGAGCAGTACTTC; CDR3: CASSLRDTVSYEQYF
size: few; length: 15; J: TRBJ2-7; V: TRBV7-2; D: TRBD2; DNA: TGTGCCAGCAGCTTCAGGACTAGCGGGATCTACGAGCAGTACTTC; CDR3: CASSFRTSGIYEQYF
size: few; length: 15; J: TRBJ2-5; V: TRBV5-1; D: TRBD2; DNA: TGCGCCAGCAGCTTCGCGGGGGGGTACCAAGAGACCCAGTACTTC; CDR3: CASSFAGGYQETQYF
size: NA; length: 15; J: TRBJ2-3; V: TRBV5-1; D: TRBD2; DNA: TGCGCCAGCAGCTTGAATAGCGGGGTCGCAGATACGCAGTATTTT; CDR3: CASSLNSGVADTQYF
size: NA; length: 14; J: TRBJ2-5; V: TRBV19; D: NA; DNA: TGTGCCAGTAGTATGCACACCCAGCAAGAGACCCAGTACTTC; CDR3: CASSMHTQQETQYF
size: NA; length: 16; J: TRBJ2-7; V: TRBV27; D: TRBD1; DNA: TGTGCCAGCAGCCTAATGTGGACAGGGGGCAACGCCGAGCAGTACTTC; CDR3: CASSLMWTGGNAEQYF
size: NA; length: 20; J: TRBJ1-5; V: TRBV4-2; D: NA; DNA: TGTGCCAGCAGCCAAGATTTGCCAGGGGACACACGACCCCCCAATCAGCCCCAGCATTTT; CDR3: CASSQDLPGDTRPPNQPQHF
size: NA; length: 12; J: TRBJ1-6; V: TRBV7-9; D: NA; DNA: TGTGCCAGCAGCATCGCAGGGAATTCTCTCCACTTT; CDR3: CASSIAGNSLHF
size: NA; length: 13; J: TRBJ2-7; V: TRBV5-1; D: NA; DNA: TGCGCCAGCAGCTTACATGAAGGAGTCGAGCAGTACTTC; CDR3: CASSLHEGVEQYF